This T cell receptor beta chain was captured in a study of blood T cell repertoires in COVID-19. In the study overall: The United States, Italy and Spain provided the acute and convalescent COVID-19 samples. T cells, B-cell-depleted T cells, or PBMCs provided the cDNA or gDNA that served as material.

The CDR3 runs to 12 residues. With 4 bases removed from V and 6 bases from J, the gap between germline ends came to 7 bases. Germline lookup yields CDR1 MNHEY and CDR2 SVGAGI. Seattle patients were enrolled while actively infected and followed longitudinally. How the authors handled the data: Amplification with reference gene primers provided the estimates of nucleated cell counts. Sequencing was performed with immunoSEQ multiplex PCR; in TCRdb, only in-frame clones are kept and a portion is missing. That table gives V, J and clone size, and the DNA gave D and trimming. The table includes some 120,000 clones, around 80% detected once.

The receptor comes from a man aged 25-45 years with COVID-19, enrolled during active disease. The V gene is TRBV6-5, the J gene TRBJ2-1; D is uncertain. The sequenced material came from peripheral blood. CDR3 nucleotides: TGTGCCAGCAGTTCCCCCAGCAATGAGCAGTTCTTC. It codes for CASSSPSNEQFF.